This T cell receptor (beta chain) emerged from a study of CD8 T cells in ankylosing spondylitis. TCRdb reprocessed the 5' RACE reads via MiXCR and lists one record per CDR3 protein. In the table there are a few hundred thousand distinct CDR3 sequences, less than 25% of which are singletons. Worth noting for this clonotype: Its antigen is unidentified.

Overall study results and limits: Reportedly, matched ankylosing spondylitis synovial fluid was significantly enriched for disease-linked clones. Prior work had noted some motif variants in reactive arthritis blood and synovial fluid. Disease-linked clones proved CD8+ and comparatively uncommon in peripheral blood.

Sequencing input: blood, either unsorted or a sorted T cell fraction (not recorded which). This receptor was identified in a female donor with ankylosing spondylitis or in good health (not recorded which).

CDR3: CASSLGVLSYNEQFF. In DNA form, the CDR3 reads TGTGCCAGCAGTTTGGGGGTTTTATCCTACAATGAGCAGTTCTTC. The rearrangement links TRBV27 to TRBJ2-1; D tentatively reads TRBD1 or TRBD2 (5 bases each). Trimming took off 3 bases at V and 1 base at J, with 10 bases between the two ends. Germline lookup yields CDR1 MNHEY and CDR2 SMNVEV (reference sequence). The CDR3 has 15 residues.